This TCR beta chain is drawn from a study of identical twins. The study's findings and limits: Less excess twin sharing appeared in beta out-of-frame sequences. Those out-of-frame alpha sequences shared by twins showed an excess of low generation probability.

This clonotype was found a few times. Its antigen is undetermined. Template switching created a universal primer site, and the cDNA included unique molecular identifiers. Via MiXCR, TCRdb re-called the 5' RACE reads, giving one row per CDR3 protein. The data contain some 660,000 distinct CDR3 sequences, over 8.5% of them singletons. The CDR3 is made up of 17 amino acids. Germline trimming cut 1 base from V and 4 bases from J; bases unmatched to any gene: 13. Germline assignment: CDR1 DFQATT and CDR2 SNEGSKA (reference sequence). The same data also went into a second study, on yellow fever vaccine responses in identical twins. That study reports: Twin vaccine T cell responses reportedly seemed partly convergent, partly personalized.

The sequence was collected from a woman between 18 and 29 years old in good health. Sequencing was carried out using PBMCs. The V call is TRBV20-1, the J call TRBJ2-7; 10 nucleotides agree with TRBD2. Here the CDR3 DNA reads TGCAGTGCTAGAGCCCGGTTTGCTGGACTAGCGGTATACGAGCAGTACTTC. Amino acids: CSARARFAGLAVYEQYF.